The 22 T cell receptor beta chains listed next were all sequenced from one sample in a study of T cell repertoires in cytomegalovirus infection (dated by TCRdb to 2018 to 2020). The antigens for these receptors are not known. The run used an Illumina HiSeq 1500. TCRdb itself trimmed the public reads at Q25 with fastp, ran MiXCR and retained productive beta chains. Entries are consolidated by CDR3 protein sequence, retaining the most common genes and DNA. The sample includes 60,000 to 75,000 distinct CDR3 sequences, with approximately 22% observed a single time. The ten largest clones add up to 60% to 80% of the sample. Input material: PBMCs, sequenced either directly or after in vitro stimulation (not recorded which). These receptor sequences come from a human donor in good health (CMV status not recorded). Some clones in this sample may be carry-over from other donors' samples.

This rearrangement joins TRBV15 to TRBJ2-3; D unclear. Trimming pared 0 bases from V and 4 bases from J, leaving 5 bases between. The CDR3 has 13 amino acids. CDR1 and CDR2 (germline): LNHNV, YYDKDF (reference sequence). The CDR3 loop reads CATSRDRADTQYF. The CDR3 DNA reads TGTGCCACCAGCAGAGATCGTGCAGATACGCAGTATTTT.

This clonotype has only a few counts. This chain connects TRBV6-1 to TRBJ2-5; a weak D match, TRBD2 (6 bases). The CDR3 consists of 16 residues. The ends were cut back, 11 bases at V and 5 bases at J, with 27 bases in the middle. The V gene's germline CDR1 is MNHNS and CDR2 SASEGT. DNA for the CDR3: TGTGCCGCTACCCGCGGGGCGAACATAGGTCGGGAGACCCAGTACTTC. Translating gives CAATRGANIGRETQYF.

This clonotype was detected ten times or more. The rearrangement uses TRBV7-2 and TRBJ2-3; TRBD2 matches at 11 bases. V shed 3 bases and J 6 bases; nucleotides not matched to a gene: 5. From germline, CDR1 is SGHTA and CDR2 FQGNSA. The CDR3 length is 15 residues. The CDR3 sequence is CASSFGRTSGDTQYF. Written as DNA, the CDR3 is TGTGCCAGCAGCTTCGGACGGACTAGCGGGGATACGCAGTATTTT.

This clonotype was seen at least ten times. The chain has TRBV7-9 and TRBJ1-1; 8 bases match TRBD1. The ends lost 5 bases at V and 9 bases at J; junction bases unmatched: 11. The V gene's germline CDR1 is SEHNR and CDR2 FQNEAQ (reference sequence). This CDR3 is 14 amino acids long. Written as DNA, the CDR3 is TGTGCCAGCAGCCCGCTTGGACAGGGCGATCAAGCTTTCTTT. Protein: CASSPLGQGDQAFF.

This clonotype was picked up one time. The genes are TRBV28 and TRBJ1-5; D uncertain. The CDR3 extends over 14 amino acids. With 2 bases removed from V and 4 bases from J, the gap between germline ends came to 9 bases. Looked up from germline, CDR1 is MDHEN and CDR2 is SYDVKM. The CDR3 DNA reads TGTGCCAGCAGTTTAGAGACGGGGAATCAGCCCCAGCATTTT. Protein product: CASSLETGNQPQHF.

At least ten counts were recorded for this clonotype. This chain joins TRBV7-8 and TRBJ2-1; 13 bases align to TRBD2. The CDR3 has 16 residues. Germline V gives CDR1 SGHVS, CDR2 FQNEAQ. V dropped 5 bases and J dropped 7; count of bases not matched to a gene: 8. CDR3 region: CASSKRTSGSSNEQFF. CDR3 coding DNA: TGTGCCAGCAGCAAAAGGACTAGCGGGAGTAGTAATGAGCAGTTCTTC. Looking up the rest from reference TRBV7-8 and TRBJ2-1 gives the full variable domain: GAGVSQSPRYKVAKRGQDVALRCDPISGHVSLFWYQQALGQGPEFLTYFQNEAQLDKSGLPSDRFFAERPEGSVSTLKIQRTQQEDSAVYLCASSKRTSGSSNEQFFGPGTRLTVL.

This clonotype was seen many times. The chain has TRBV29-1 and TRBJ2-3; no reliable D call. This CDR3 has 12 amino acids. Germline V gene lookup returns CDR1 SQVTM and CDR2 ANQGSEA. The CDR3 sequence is CRATLGGDTQYF. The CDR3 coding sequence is TGCAGGGCCACTCTTGGTGGAGATACGCAGTATTTT.

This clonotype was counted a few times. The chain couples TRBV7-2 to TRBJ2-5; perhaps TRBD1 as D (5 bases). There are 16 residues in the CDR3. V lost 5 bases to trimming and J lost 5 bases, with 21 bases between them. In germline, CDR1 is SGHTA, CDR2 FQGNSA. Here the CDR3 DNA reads TGTGCCAGCAGCCAAACTCGAAGGGGCAGGGCTGAGACCCAGTACTTC. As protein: CASSQTRRGRAETQYF.

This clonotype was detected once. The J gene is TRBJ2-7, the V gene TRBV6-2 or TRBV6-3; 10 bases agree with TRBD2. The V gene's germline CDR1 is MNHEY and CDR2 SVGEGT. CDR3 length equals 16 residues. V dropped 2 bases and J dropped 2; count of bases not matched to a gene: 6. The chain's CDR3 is CASSYLSSGRPYEQYF. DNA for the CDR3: TGTGCCAGCAGTTACCTGTCTAGCGGGAGACCCTACGAGCAGTACTTC.

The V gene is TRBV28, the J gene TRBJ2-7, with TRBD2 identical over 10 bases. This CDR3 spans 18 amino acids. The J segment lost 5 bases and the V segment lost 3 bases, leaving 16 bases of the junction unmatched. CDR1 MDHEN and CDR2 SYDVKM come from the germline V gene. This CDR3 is CASSFPRGSGRATDEQYF. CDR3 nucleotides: TGTGCCAGCAGTTTCCCCCGGGGGAGCGGGAGGGCCACAGACGAGCAGTACTTC.

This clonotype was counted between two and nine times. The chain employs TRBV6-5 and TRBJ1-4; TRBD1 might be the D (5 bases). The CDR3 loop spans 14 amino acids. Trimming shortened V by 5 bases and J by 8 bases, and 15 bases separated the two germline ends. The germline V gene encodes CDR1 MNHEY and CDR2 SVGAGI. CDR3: CASSRQSLGEKLFF. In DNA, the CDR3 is TGTGCCAGCAGTCGACAGTCATTAGGGGAAAAACTGTTTTTT.

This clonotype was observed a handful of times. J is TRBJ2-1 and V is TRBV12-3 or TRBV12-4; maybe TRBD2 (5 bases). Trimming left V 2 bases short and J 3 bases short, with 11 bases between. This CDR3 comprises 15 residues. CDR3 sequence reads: CASSLSGSRYNEQFF. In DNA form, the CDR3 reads TGTGCCAGCAGTTTAAGTGGGAGTCGCTACAATGAGCAGTTCTTC.

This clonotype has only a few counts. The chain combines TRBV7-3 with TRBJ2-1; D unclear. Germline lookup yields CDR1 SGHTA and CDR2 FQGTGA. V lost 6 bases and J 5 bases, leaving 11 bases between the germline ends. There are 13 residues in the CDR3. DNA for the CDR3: TGTGCCAGCAGTCCTATCCCCGACAATGAGCAGTTCTTC. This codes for CASSPIPDNEQFF.

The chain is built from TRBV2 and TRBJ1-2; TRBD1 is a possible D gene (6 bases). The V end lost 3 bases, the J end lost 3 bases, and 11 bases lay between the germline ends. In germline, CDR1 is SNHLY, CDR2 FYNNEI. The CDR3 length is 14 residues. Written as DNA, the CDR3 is TGTGCCAGCAGTGAGAACAGGGAGGACTATGGCTACACCTTC. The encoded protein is CASSENREDYGYTF.

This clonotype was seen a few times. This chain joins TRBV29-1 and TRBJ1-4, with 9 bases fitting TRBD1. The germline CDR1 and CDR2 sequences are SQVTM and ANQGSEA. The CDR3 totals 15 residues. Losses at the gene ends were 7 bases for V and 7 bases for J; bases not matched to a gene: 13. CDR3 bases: TGCAGCGACGTCCCGGGACAGGGAATACCTGAAAAACTGTTTTTT. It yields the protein CSDVPGQGIPEKLFF.

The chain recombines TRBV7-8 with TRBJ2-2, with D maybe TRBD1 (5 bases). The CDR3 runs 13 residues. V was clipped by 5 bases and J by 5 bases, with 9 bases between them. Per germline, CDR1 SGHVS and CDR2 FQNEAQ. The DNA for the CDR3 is TGTGCCAGCAGCCTAACAGGAACCGGGGAGCTGTTTTTT. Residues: CASSLTGTGELFF.

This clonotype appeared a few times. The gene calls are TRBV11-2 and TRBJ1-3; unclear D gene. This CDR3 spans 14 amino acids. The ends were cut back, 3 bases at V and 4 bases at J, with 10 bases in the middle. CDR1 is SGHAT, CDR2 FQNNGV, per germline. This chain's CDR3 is CASSFTLLGNTIYF. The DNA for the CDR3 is TGTGCCAGCAGCTTTACTCTCCTCGGAAACACCATATATTTT.

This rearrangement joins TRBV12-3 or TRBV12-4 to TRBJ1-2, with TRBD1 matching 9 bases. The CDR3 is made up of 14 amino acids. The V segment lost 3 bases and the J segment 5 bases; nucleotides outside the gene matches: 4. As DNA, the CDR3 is TGTGCCAGCAGTTTCGGCGGACAGGGGTATGGCTACACCTTC. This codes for CASSFGGQGYGYTF.

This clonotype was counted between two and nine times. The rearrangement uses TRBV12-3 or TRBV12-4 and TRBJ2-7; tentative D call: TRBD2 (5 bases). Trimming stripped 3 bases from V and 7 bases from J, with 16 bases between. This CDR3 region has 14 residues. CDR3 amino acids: CASSLDSVLGEQYV. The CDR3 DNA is TGTGCCAGCAGTTTGGACTCCGTCCTCGGGGAGCAGTACGTC.

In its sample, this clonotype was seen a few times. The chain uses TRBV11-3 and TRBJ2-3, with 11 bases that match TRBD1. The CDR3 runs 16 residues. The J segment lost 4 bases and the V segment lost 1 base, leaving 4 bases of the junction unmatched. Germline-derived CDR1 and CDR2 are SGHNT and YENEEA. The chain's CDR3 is CASSLGTGGSADTQYF. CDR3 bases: TGTGCCAGCAGCTTAGGGACAGGGGGCTCGGCAGATACGCAGTATTTT.

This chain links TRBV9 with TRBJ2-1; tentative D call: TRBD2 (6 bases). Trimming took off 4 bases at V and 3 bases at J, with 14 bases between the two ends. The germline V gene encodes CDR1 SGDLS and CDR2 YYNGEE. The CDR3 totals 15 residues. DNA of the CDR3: TGTGCCAGCAGCACCACCGGGACTCACTACAATGAGCAGTTCTTC. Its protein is CASSTTGTHYNEQFF.

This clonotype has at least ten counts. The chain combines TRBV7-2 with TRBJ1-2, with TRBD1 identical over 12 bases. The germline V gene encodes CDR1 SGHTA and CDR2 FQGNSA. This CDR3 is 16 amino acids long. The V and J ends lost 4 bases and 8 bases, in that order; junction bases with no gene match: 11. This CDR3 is CASSSMSTGTGGGYTF. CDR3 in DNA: TGTGCCAGCAGCTCCATGAGCACCGGGACAGGGGGCGGCTACACCTTC.